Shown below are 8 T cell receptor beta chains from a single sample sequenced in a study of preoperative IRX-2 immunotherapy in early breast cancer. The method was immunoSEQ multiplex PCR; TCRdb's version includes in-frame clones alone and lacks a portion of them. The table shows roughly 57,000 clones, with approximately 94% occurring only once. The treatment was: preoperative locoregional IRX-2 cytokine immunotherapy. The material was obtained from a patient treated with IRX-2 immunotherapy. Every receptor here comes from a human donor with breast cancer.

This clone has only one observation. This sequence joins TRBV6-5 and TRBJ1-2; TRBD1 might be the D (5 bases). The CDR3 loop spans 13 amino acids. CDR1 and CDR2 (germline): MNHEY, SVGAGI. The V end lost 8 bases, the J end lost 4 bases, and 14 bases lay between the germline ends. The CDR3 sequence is CASLQGGIYGYTF. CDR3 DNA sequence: TGTGCCAGCCTCCAGGGAGGCATCTATGGCTACACCTTC.

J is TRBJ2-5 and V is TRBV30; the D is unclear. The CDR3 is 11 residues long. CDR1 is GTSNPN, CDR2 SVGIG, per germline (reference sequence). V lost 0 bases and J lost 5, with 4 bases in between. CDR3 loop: CAWSVTETQYF. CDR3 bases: TGTGCCTGGAGTGTCACGGAGACCCAGTACTTC.

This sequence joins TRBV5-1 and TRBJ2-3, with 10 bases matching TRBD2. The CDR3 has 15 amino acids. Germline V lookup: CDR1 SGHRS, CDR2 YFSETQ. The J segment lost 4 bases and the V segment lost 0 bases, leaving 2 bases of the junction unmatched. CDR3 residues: CASSLELAGADTQYF. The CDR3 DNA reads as TGCGCCAGCAGCTTGGAGCTAGCGGGGGCAGATACGCAGTATTTT.

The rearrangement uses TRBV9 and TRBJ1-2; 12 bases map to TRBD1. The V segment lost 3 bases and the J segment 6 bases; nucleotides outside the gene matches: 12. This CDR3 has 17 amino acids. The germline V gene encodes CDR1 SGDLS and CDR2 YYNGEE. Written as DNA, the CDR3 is TGTGCCAGCAGCGACGGGACAGGGGGCCGTCACGGGCATGGCTACACCTTC. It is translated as CASSDGTGGRHGHGYTF.

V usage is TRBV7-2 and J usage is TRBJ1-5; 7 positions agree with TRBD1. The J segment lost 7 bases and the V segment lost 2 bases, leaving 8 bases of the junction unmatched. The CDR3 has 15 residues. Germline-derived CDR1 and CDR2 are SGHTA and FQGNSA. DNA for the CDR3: TGTGCCAGCAGCTTAATGGGACAGATCGCCCAGCCCCAGCATTTT. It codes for CASSLMGQIAQPQHF.

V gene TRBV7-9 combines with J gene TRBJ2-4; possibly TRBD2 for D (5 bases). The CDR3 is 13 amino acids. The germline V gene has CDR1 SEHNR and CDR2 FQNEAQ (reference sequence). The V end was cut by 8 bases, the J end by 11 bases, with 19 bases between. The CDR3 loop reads CASGLAWEQVQYF. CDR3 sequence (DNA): TGTGCCAGCGGTCTAGCCTGGGAGCAGGTTCAGTACTTC.

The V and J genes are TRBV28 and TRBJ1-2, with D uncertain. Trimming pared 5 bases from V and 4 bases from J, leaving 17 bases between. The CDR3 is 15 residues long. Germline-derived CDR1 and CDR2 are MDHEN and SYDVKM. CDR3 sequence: CASSPLANSGYGYTF. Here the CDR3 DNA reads TGTGCCAGCAGTCCTCTGGCCAATTCGGGCTATGGCTACACCTTC.

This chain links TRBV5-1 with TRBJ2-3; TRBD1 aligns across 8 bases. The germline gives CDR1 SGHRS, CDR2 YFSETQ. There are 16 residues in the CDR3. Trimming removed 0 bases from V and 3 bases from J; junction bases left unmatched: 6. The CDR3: CASSLAAGGRTDTQYF. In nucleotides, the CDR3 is TGCGCCAGCAGCTTGGCGGCAGGGGGCAGGACAGATACGCAGTATTTT.